The sequence of this TCR beta chain was determined in a study of CD8+CD57+ T cells in acquired aplastic anemia (dated by TCRdb to about 2018). Looking at the study overall: DNA extracted from sorted CD4+ and CD8+ cells had a mean of about 3.3 ug, with a range of about 0.19 to 30 ug.

Genomic DNA was used as template for profiling of TCR beta VDJ combinations and CDR3 sequences. An Illumina HiSeq 2000 was used for TCR repertoire sequencing. Concerning the study's data processing: Repertoire assessment relied on Simpson's diversity index, CDR3 size and DJ length profiles, and TRBV/TRBJ rearrangement plots. The most abundant DNA sequence in the deep sequencing data was taken as the immunodominant clone. CDR3 amino acid sequences were screened for sharing across subjects and were compared with published repertoires and the VDJdb database. TCRdb itself trimmed the public reads at Q25 with fastp, ran MiXCR and retained productive beta chains. Identical CDR3 proteins give one entry, which carries the most common genes and DNA. The V and J calls were determined by TCRdb, not by the authors. The sample table holds hundreds of thousands of distinct CDR3 sequences, of which approximately 57% were seen once. Of the sample, approximately 8.2% is held by the ten largest clones.

In the study, sorted CD4+ and CD8+ blood T cells from patients with severe aplastic anemia and from healthy subjects underwent deep sequencing of TCR repertoires. Ficoll-Paque density gradient centrifugation was used to isolate peripheral blood mononuclear cells. CD4+ and CD8+ T cells were sorted by FACS or magnetic beads before DNA extraction. This clonotype was detected a few times. It has no known antigen specificity. No much larger clonotype is one base removed from it; base qualities were not supplied. Overall results and qualifications from the work: No significant difference in CD8+ Simpson's diversity was found between patients and healthy controls (P=0.060). Roughly 30 CD8+ CDR3 sequences were shared between patients and controls but appeared highly expressed in patients and within their immunodominant clones.

The trim is 4 bases for V and 0 bases for J, with a gap of 7 bases between the germline ends. The germline V gene gives CDR1 as SNHLY and CDR2 as FYNNEI. Reading from cysteine to phenylalanine, the CDR3 counts 14 amino acids. This entry keeps only the CDR3 DNA: 42 bases, framed from base 1. The chain uses TRBV2 and TRBJ2-1; D gene: possibly TRBD2, on 6 matching bases. Material: sorted CD4+, CD8+, or CD8+CD57+ T cells (not recorded which) from PBMCs. This clonotype was obtained from a human donor with severe aplastic anemia or a healthy control (not recorded which). The DNA sequence reads TGTGCCAGCAGTGTTAGCGGCTCCTACAATGAGCAGTTCTTC. Its translation reads: CASSVSGSYNEQFF.